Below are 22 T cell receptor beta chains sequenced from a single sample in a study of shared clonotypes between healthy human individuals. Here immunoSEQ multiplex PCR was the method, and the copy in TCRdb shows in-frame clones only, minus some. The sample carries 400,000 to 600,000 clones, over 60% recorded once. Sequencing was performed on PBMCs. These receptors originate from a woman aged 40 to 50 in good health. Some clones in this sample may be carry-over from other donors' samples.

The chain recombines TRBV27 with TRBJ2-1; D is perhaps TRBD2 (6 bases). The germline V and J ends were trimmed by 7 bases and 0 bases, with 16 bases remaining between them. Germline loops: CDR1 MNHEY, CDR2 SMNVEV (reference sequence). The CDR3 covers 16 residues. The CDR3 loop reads CASTPFGGSSYNEQFF. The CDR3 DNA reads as TGTGCCAGCACCCCCTTTGGGGGGAGCTCCTACAATGAGCAGTTCTTC.

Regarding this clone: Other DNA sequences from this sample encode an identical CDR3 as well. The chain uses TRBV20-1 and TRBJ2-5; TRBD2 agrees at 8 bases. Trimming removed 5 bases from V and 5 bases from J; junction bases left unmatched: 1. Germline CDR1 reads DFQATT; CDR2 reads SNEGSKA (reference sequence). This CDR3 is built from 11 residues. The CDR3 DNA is TGCAGTGCTCGGGGGGGTGAGACCCAGTACTTC. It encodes CSARGGETQYF.

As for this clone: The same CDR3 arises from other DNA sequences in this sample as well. In nucleotides, the CDR3 is TGTGCCAGCAGCCCTGGGGGGCCTGGGGCCAACGTCCTGACTTTC. The encoded protein is CASSPGGPGANVLTF. The chain couples TRBV7-3 to TRBJ2-6, with D perhaps TRBD1 or TRBD2 (6 bases each). Germline CDR1 and CDR2: SGHTA and FQGTGA. The CDR3 is made up of 15 amino acids. The germline V and J ends were trimmed by 5 bases and 2 bases, with 10 bases remaining between them.

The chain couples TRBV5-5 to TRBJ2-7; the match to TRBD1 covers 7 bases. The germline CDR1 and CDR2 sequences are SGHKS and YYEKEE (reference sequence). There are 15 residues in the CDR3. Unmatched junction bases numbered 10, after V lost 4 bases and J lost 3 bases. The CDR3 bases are TGTGCCAGCAGCCCGACAGGGATCCTCCTCTACGAGCAGTACTTC. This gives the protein CASSPTGILLYEQYF.

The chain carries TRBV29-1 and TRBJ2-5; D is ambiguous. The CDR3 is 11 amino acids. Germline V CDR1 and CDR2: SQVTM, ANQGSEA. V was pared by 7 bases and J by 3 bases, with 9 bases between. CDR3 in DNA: TGCAGCGGTGGAGAAGAAGAGACCCAGTACTTC. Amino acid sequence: CSGGEEETQYF. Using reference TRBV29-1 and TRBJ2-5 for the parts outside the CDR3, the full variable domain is SAVISQKPSRDICQRGTSLTIQCQVDSQVTMMFWYRQQPGQSLTLIATANQGSEATYESGFVIDKFPISRPNLTFSTLTVSNMSPEDSSIYLCSGGEEETQYFGPGTRLLVL.

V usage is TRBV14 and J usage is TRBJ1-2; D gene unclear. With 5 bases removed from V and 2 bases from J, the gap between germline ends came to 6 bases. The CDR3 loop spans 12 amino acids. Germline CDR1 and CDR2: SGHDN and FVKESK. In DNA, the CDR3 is TGTGCCAGCAGCGGGTCGAACTATGGCTACACCTTC. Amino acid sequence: CASSGSNYGYTF.

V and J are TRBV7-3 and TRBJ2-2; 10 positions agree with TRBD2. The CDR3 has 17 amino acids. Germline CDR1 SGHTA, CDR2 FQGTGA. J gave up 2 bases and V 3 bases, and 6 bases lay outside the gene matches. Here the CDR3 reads CASSFPTSGVNTGELFF. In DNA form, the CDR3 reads TGTGCCAGCAGCTTCCCCACTAGCGGGGTTAACACCGGGGAGCTGTTTTTT.

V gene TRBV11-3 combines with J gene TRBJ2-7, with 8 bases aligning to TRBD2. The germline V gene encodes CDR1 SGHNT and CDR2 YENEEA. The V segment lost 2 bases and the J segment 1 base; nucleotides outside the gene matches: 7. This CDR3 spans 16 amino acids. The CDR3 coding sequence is TGTGCCAGCAGCTTATGGGGCGGGAGGTCGTCCTACGAGCAGTACTTC. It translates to CASSLWGGRSSYEQYF.

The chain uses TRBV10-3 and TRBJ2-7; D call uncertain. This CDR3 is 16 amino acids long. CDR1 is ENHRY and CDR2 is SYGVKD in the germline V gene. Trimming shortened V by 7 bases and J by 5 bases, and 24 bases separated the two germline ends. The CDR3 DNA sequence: TGTGCCATCAACCCTGGACGTGGGTTTAATCTGAACGAGCAGTACTTC. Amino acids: CAINPGRGFNLNEQYF.

CDR3 DNA sequence: TGTGCCACCACTGCTAGTGCAGCCAAAAACATTCAGTACTTC. It yields the protein CATTASAAKNIQYF. The rearrangement joins TRBV10-3 to TRBJ2-4; D is uncertain. Looked up from germline, CDR1 is ENHRY and CDR2 is SYGVKD. This CDR3 contains 14 residues. Trimming took off 10 bases at V and 0 bases at J, with 13 bases between the two ends.

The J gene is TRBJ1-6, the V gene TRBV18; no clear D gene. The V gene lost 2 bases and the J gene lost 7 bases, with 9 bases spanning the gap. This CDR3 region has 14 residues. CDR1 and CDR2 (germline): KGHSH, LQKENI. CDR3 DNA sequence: TGTGCCAGCTCACCAGCGGACGGAAATTCACCCCTCCACTTT. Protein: CASSPADGNSPLHF.

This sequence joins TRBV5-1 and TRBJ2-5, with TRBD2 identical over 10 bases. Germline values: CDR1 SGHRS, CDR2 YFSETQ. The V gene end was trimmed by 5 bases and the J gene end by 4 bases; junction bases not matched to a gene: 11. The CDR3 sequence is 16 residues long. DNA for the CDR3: TGCGCCAGCAGGCTCCTAGCGGGAGTTGAAAGAGAGACCCAGTACTTC. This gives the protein CASRLLAGVERETQYF.

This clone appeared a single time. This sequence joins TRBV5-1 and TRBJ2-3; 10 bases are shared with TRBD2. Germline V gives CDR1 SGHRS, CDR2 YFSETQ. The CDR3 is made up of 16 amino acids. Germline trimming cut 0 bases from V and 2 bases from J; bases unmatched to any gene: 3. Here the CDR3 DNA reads TGCGCCAGCAGCTTGGATAGCGGGAGGTCCACAGATACGCAGTATTTT. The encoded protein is CASSLDSGRSTDTQYF.

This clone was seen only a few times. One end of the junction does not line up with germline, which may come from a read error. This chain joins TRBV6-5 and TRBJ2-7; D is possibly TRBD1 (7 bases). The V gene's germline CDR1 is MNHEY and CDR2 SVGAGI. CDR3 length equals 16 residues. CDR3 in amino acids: CASSYKFGGTDYGQYF. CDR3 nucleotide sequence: TGTGCCAGCAGTTATAAATTTGGCGGGACAGACTACGGGCAGTACTTC.

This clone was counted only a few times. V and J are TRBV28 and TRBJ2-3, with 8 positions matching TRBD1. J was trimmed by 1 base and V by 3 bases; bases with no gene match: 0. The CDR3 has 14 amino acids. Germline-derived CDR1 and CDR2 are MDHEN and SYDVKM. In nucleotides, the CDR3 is TGTGCCAGCAGTTTGGGACAGGGCACAGATACGCAGTATTTT. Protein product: CASSLGQGTDTQYF.

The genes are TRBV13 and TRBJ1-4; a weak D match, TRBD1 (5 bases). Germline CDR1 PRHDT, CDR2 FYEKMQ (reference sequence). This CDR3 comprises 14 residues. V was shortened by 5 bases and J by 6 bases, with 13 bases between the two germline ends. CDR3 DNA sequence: TGTGCCAGCAGCCGACAGAACCGATATGAAAAACTGTTTTTT. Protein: CASSRQNRYEKLFF.

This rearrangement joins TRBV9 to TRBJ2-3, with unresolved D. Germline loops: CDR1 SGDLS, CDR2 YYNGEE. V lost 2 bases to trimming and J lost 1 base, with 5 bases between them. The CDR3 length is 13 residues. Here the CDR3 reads CASSVARTDTQYF. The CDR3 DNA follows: TGTGCCAGCAGCGTGGCCCGCACAGATACGCAGTATTTT.

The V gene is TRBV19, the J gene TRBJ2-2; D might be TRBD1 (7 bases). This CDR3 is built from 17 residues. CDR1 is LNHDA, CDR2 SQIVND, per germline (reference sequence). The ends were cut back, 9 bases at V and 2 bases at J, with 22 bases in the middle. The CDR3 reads CASLRLGQDYNTGELFF. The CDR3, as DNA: TGTGCCAGCCTCCGATTAGGACAGGACTATAACACCGGGGAGCTGTTTTTT.

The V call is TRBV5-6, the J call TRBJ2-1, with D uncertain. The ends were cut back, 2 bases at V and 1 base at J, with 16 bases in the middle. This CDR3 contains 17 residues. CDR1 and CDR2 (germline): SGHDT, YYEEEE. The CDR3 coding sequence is TGTGCCAGCAGCTTCCCCGGGTCTCGTATTTCCTACAATGAGCAGTTCTTC. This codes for CASSFPGSRISYNEQFF. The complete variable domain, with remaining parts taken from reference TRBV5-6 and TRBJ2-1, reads DAGVTQSPTHLIKTRGQQVTLRCSPKSGHDTVSWYQQALGQGPQFIFQYYEEEERQRGNFPDRFSGHQFPNYSSELNVNALLLGDSALYLCASSFPGSRISYNEQFFGPGTRLTVL.

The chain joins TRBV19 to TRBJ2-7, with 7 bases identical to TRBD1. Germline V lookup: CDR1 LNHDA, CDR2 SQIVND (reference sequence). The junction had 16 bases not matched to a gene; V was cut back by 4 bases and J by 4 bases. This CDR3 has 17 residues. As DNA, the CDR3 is TGTGCCAGTAGTAGACAGGGTCGAGGCGGAACGGATTACGAGCAGTACTTC. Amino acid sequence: CASSRQGRGGTDYEQYF.

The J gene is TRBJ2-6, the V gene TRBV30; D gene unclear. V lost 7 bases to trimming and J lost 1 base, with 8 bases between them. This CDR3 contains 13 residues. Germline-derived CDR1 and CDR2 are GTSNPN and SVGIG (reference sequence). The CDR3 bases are TGTGCCTCCGATCCGTCTGGGGCCAACGTCCTGACTTTC. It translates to CASDPSGANVLTF.

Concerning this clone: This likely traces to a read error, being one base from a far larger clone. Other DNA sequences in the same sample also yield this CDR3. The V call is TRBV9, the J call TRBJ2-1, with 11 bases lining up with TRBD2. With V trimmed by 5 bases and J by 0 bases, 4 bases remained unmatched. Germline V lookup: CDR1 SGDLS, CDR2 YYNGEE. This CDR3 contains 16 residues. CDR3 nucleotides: TGTGCCAGCAGTCTGACTAGCGGGACCTCCTACAATGAGCAGTTCTTC. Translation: CASSLTSGTSYNEQFF.